These 18 T cell receptor beta chains were sequenced from one sample in a study of T-cell reconstitution after alpha-beta-depleted transplantation in children. Unique molecular identifiers were used to barcode this TCRbeta library. TCRdb independently ran MiXCR on the PCR reads; one entry per CDR3 protein. The profile shows around 500,000 distinct CDR3 sequences, under 15% of them singletons. The specimen comprised PBMCs from the stem cell graft donor, sampled from the stem cell graft. The receptor source for this set is a human donor who donated a stem cell graft to a child with combined immunodeficiency.

The table lists this clonotype with a few counts. J is TRBJ1-4 and V is TRBV12-3 or TRBV12-4, with a possible D match to TRBD1 (6 bases). Trimming removed 5 bases from V and 5 bases from J, with 18 bases in between. The CDR3 length is 16 residues. The CDR3 DNA follows: TGTGCCAGCAGTCTCCAACCCCCAGGGGAGAATGAAAAACTGTTTTTT. Translating it yields CASSLQPPGENEKLFF.

The chain carries TRBV30 and TRBJ2-7; D call uncertain. Germline V gives CDR1 GTSNPN, CDR2 SVGIG (reference sequence). V lost 3 bases and J lost 6, with 15 bases in between. This CDR3 comprises 13 residues. The CDR3 DNA reads as TGTGCCTGGAGGGGCAGTCCTTCCGGCGAGCAGTACTTC. Its translation: CAWRGSPSGEQYF.

This clonotype has just a few counts. The CDR3 DNA reads as TGCGCCAGCAGCCTTGGGACAGGGGATCACGAGCAGTACTTC. It specifies CASSLGTGDHEQYF. This sequence joins TRBV5-1 and TRBJ2-7, with 10 positions matching TRBD1. Per the germline V gene, CDR1 is SGHRS and CDR2 is YFSETQ. This CDR3 has 14 residues. The junction had 6 bases not matched to a gene; V was cut back by 4 bases and J by 5 bases.

This chain joins TRBV12-3 or TRBV12-4 and TRBJ2-3, with no clear D. This CDR3 is 13 amino acids long. The ends were cut back, 1 base at V and 6 bases at J, with 8 bases in the middle. CDR3 region: CASSLVAEDTQYF. The DNA of the CDR3 is TGTGCCAGCAGTTTAGTAGCAGAGGATACGCAGTATTTT.

In this sample, this clonotype turned up a few times. The chain couples TRBV5-8 to TRBJ2-6, with a tentative D call TRBD1 (5 bases). The CDR3 is 16 residues long. V dropped 4 bases and J dropped 2 bases, with 13 bases sitting between them. Germline loops: CDR1 SGHTS, CDR2 YDEGEE. DNA for the CDR3: TGTGCCAGCAGCGGGGCAAGGTTTGCTGGGGCCAACGTCCTGACTTTC. It specifies CASSGARFAGANVLTF.

The gene calls are TRBV11-2 and TRBJ2-3; 9 bases line up with TRBD1. Trimming at V came to 3 bases and at J to 1 base, leaving 11 bases not matched to a gene. The CDR3 contains 18 residues. CDR1 is SGHAT and CDR2 is FQNNGV in the germline V gene. The CDR3 reads CASSFYRTGVDGTDTQYF. The CDR3 region has the DNA TGTGCCAGCAGCTTCTATAGGACAGGGGTAGACGGCACAGATACGCAGTATTTT.

The chain combines TRBV6-2 or TRBV6-3 with TRBJ1-1, with TRBD1 identical over 12 bases. CDR1 is MNHEY and CDR2 is SVGEGT in the germline V gene. V trimming: 4 bases; J trimming: 6 bases; junction bases outside the gene matches: 9. There are 16 residues in the CDR3. The CDR3 loop reads CASSWDRGLGMAEAFF. In DNA form, the CDR3 reads TGTGCCAGCAGTTGGGACAGGGGGCTCGGTATGGCTGAAGCTTTCTTT.

This clonotype was observed at least ten times. The chain joins TRBV20-1 to TRBJ2-2; D perhaps matches TRBD1 (5 bases). V was trimmed by 5 bases and J by 4 bases, leaving 11 bases between them. This CDR3 region has 13 residues. Germline-derived CDR1 and CDR2 are DFQATT and SNEGSKA (reference sequence). The CDR3 DNA reads as TGCAGTGCTCCCAGGGAAACCACCGGGGAGCTGTTTTTT. The encoded protein is CSAPRETTGELFF.

The chain links TRBV6-4 to TRBJ2-2; 8 bases agree with TRBD2. The J segment lost 3 bases and the V segment lost 6 bases, leaving 33 bases of the junction unmatched. The CDR3 loop spans 24 amino acids. CDR1 and CDR2 from the germline V gene are MRHNA and SNTAGT. The CDR3 spells CASRTPLPYKGRTAGAMDTGELFF. Written as DNA, the CDR3 is TGTGCCAGCAGGACTCCCTTACCGTACAAGGGGCGAACAGCGGGAGCCATGGACACCGGGGAGCTGTTTTTT.

The chain links TRBV20-1 to TRBJ2-2, with TRBD2 as a possible D gene (5 bases). The germline V gene encodes CDR1 DFQATT and CDR2 SNEGSKA (reference sequence). V was pared by 6 bases and J by 5 bases, with 10 bases between. The CDR3 loop spans 12 amino acids. The CDR3 sequence: CSAIRGTGELFF. In nucleotides, the CDR3 is TGCAGTGCCATTCGGGGTACCGGGGAGCTGTTTTTT.

The chain joins TRBV20-1 to TRBJ2-7; either TRBD1 or TRBD2 may fit D (5 bases each). CDR3 size: 15 residues. The V end was cut by 4 bases, the J end by 4 bases, with 20 bases between. The germline CDR1 and CDR2 sequences are DFQATT and SNEGSKA (reference sequence). The CDR3 loop is CSATKARGDGYEQYF. The DNA for the CDR3 is TGCAGTGCTACCAAAGCCCGAGGGGACGGATACGAGCAGTACTTC.

The V call is TRBV5-6, the J call TRBJ1-1, with D possibly TRBD1 on 5 matching bases. Trimming stripped 0 bases from V and 1 base from J, with 19 bases between. The germline gives CDR1 SGHDT, CDR2 YYEEEE. This CDR3 is 18 amino acids long. The CDR3 loop reads CASSLGTWGVGWNTEAFF. CDR3 bases: TGTGCCAGCAGCTTGGGGACCTGGGGGGTCGGTTGGAACACTGAAGCTTTCTTT.

A few counts support this clonotype. The rearrangement links TRBV9 to TRBJ2-7; TRBD2 agrees at 7 bases. The V segment lost 0 bases and the J segment 2 bases; nucleotides outside the gene matches: 8. Germline V gives CDR1 SGDLS, CDR2 YYNGEE. The CDR3 has 16 residues. Here the CDR3 reads CASSVGGGTPAYEQYF. DNA for the CDR3: TGTGCCAGCAGCGTAGGGGGGGGGACCCCTGCCTACGAGCAGTACTTC.

About this clonotype itself: At one end the junction does not follow the germline gene, possibly because of a read error. V gene TRBV2 combines with J gene TRBJ2-3; 8 nucleotides align to TRBD1. The germline CDR1 and CDR2 sequences are SNHLY and FYNNEI. The CDR3 sequence is 18 residues long. CDR3 nucleotide sequence: TGTGCCATCAGTTGGGGGACAGGTCCAGGATCGTTCACAGATACGCAGTATTTT. It yields the protein CAISWGTGPGSFTDTQYF.

In its sample, this clonotype was seen a few times. The CDR3 DNA reads as TGTGCCAGTACCCCCTACTACTCTGGAAACACCATATATTTT. It is translated as CASTPYYSGNTIYF. The genes are TRBV19 and TRBJ1-3, with unresolved D. The CDR3 length is 14 residues. V lost 7 bases to trimming and J lost 0 bases, with 10 bases between them. The V gene's germline CDR1 is LNHDA and CDR2 SQIVND (reference sequence).

This clonotype has a count of ten or more. The chain couples TRBV12-3 or TRBV12-4 to TRBJ1-6; D remains ambiguous. V was pared by 3 bases and J by 10 bases, with 16 bases between. The length of the CDR3 is 15 residues. The CDR3 DNA reads TGTGCCAGCAGTTTGGAGCCTTCGCCTGGATCACCCCTCCACTTT. This gives the protein CASSLEPSPGSPLHF.

This sequence joins TRBV12-3 or TRBV12-4 and TRBJ2-5; D call uncertain. The CDR3 length is 14 residues. V was pared by 4 bases and J by 1 base, with 10 bases between. DNA for the CDR3: TGTGCCAGCAGTTCACAAAAACCCCAAGAGACCCAGTACTTC. Amino acids: CASSSQKPQETQYF.

There are many counts of this clonotype. The CDR3 here is CATSRDLRRGETQYF. CDR3 nucleotides: TGTGCCACCAGCAGAGATCTAAGGCGGGGAGAGACCCAGTACTTC. The chain couples TRBV15 to TRBJ2-5; D may be TRBD2 (6 bases). In germline, CDR1 is LNHNV, CDR2 YYDKDF (reference sequence). The CDR3 extends over 15 amino acids. The germline V and J ends were trimmed by 0 bases and 4 bases, with 12 bases remaining between them.